Reported below is one TCR beta chain. What it binds is unknown. TCRdb's table, derived via immunoSEQ multiplex PCR, lists solely in-frame clones and lacks some. The table has 2,600 or so clones, 70% to 90% seen once. The record originates from a study of brain metastases from non-small cell lung cancer. The CDR3 spans 15 residues. V was pared by 7 bases and J by 1 base, with 17 bases between. Germline V lookup: CDR1 SGHRS, CDR2 YFSETQ. Study-wide points: Compared with their matched primary tumors, around 69% of brain metastases showed expanded T-cell clones. Compared with primary tumors, brain metastases showed less T-cell infiltration.

The V and J genes are TRBV5-1 and TRBJ1-2; D unresolved. The specimen was primary lung tumor tissue. The sequence derives from a donor aged 40 or over with non-small cell lung cancer. The CDR3 coding sequence is TGCGCCAGCTTTCCGGGTACTTTTCTTAACTATGGCTACACCTTC. Protein: CASFPGTFLNYGYTF.